The 20 T cell receptor beta chains below all came from one sample that was sequenced in a study of T cell changes during pregnancy in multiple sclerosis. TCRdb's copy holds only in-frame clones and misses some; the assay was immunoSEQ multiplex PCR. The sample holds 67,000 or so clones, approximately 92% seen once. The sample was CD8+ T cells from peripheral blood mononuclear cells, taken in the third trimester of pregnancy. These receptors were taken from a female donor in good health, enrolled as a control in a pregnancy study.

This chain uses TRBV14 with TRBJ2-5, with D tentatively TRBD2 (7 bases). This CDR3 has 15 amino acids. Per the germline V gene, CDR1 is SGHDN and CDR2 is FVKESK. V lost 4 bases and J 5 bases, leaving 17 bases between the germline ends. In nucleotides, the CDR3 is TGTGCCAGCAGCCCCCGAAACGGGGGGCCGGAGACCCAGTACTTC. This encodes CASSPRNGGPETQYF.

The rearrangement links TRBV4-1 to TRBJ1-1; D not resolved. Between the trimmed V and J ends, which lost 3 bases and 3 bases, there was a span of 11 bases. CDR3 size: 14 residues. In germline, CDR1 is MGHRA, CDR2 YSYEKL. CDR3 sequence: CASSQAGEDTEAFF. DNA for the CDR3: TGCGCCAGCAGCCAGGCCGGGGAAGACACTGAAGCTTTCTTT.

The chain uses TRBV27 and TRBJ2-1; a possible D gene is TRBD2 (7 bases). Germline V gene lookup returns CDR1 MNHEY and CDR2 SMNVEV (reference sequence). Trimming cost V 3 bases and J 6 bases, with 12 bases left between them. This CDR3 region has 14 residues. As DNA, the CDR3 is TGTGCCAGCAGTTTGGGGGGAGGGGGCAATGAGCAGTTCTTC. The encoded protein is CASSLGGGGNEQFF.

The V gene is TRBV7-9, the J gene TRBJ1-2, with TRBD1 as a possible D gene (6 bases). Trimming cost V 5 bases and J 7 bases, with 8 bases left between them. Germline CDR1 is SEHNR and CDR2 is FQNEAQ (reference sequence). There are 11 residues in the CDR3. The CDR3 DNA is TGTGCCAGCAGCGCACAGGGTGGCTACACCTTC. Its translation is CASSAQGGYTF.

The chain uses TRBV6-5 and TRBJ1-3, with D perhaps TRBD1 (6 bases). V lost 6 bases, J lost 4 bases, and 10 bases lay in between. Germline values: CDR1 MNHEY, CDR2 SVGAGI. CDR3 length: 13 residues. CDR3 DNA: TGTGCCAGCAGGGGACATCCGGGAAACACCATATATTTT. Amino acid sequence: CASRGHPGNTIYF.

The rearrangement links TRBV13 to TRBJ2-3, with 8 bases fitting TRBD2. V lost 3 bases to trimming and J lost 4 bases; unmatched junction nucleotides: 6. Germline CDR1 and CDR2: PRHDT and FYEKMQ (reference sequence). The CDR3 loop spans 15 amino acids. The CDR3 coding sequence is TGTGCCAGCAGCTTCGGACTAGCAGATGCAGATACGCAGTATTTT. Protein sequence: CASSFGLADADTQYF.

The chain is built from TRBV19 and TRBJ2-7; 7 nucleotides agree with TRBD1. The CDR3 contains 15 residues. The germline gives CDR1 LNHDA, CDR2 SQIVND (reference sequence). Trimming cost V 5 bases and J 4 bases; bases outside gene matches: 11. The CDR3 reads CASSPTGAPGYEQYF. DNA of the CDR3: TGTGCCAGTAGTCCAACAGGGGCTCCGGGGTACGAGCAGTACTTC.

This rearrangement joins TRBV5-6 to TRBJ2-2, with a weak D call TRBD2 (7 bases). Germline CDR1 reads SGHDT; CDR2 reads YYEEEE. V was shortened by 3 bases and J by 9 bases, with 12 bases between the two germline ends. The CDR3 loop spans 13 amino acids. The CDR3 loop is CASSSGGPRELFF. The CDR3 DNA sequence: TGTGCCAGCAGCTCCGGGGGGCCACGGGAGCTGTTTTTT.

The J gene is TRBJ1-2, the V gene TRBV19; 12 nucleotides align to TRBD1. V dropped 0 bases and J dropped 5; count of bases not matched to a gene: 7. This CDR3 is built from 17 residues. Germline loops: CDR1 LNHDA, CDR2 SQIVND (reference sequence). Written as DNA, the CDR3 is TGTGCCAGTAGTATAGATCAGGGGACAGGGGGCGCTTATGGCTACACCTTC. Translation gives CASSIDQGTGGAYGYTF.

The genes are TRBV29-1 and TRBJ1-1; 7 bases fit TRBD1. J was trimmed by 9 bases and V by 6 bases; bases with no gene match: 10. CDR3 length: 12 amino acids. Germline V lookup: CDR1 SQVTM, CDR2 ANQGSEA. The CDR3 spells CSVPLEGAQAFF. Here the CDR3 DNA reads TGCAGCGTCCCCCTTGAGGGGGCGCAAGCTTTCTTT.

The J gene is TRBJ2-1, the V gene TRBV7-3, with 10 positions matching TRBD1. The CDR3 runs 15 residues. Germline CDR1 and CDR2: SGHTA and FQGTGA. V lost 5 bases to trimming and J lost 4 bases; unmatched junction nucleotides: 5. The CDR3 nucleotides are TGTGCCAGCAGCCAAAGACAGGGGGCGTACAATGAGCAGTTCTTC. Protein product: CASSQRQGAYNEQFF.

The chain uses TRBV21-1 and TRBJ1-3; no DNA check was done on the table's D call, TRBD1. TRBV21-1 is recorded as a pseudogene. The CDR3 runs 16 residues. CDR3 protein: CASSGTGTSSGNTIYF. CDR3 DNA: TGTGCCAGCAGCGGAACAGGGACGAGCTCTGGAAACACCATATATTTT.

The CDR3 loop reads CASSYGRDRAYEQYF. Here the CDR3 DNA reads TGTGCCAGCAGTTACGGTAGGGACAGGGCCTACGAGCAGTACTTC. V and J are TRBV6-5 and TRBJ2-7, with 9 bases aligning to TRBD1. The CDR3 covers 15 residues. J lost 2 bases, V lost 2 bases, and 4 bases had no gene match. The germline CDR1 and CDR2 sequences are MNHEY and SVGAGI.

The rearrangement uses TRBV30 and TRBJ1-2; D possibly corresponds to TRBD1 (6 bases). V shed 2 bases and J shed 6 bases, with 16 bases lying between them. The CDR3 extends over 14 amino acids. Germline assignment: CDR1 GTSNPN and CDR2 SVGIG (reference sequence). CDR3 protein: CAWSPGTIGNGYTF. CDR3 nucleotides: TGTGCCTGGAGTCCCGGGACAATCGGCAATGGCTACACCTTC.

V is TRBV13 and J is TRBJ2-1; 9 bases are a match to TRBD2. The V and J ends lost 5 bases and 11 bases, in that order; junction bases with no gene match: 13. The CDR3 consists of 15 residues. Germline CDR1 and CDR2: PRHDT and FYEKMQ (reference sequence). The DNA of the CDR3 is TGTGCCAGCAGCGAAGAGGGCCTAGCGGGGTTCAAGCAGTTCTTC. Translated: CASSEEGLAGFKQFF.

V and J are TRBV7-9 and TRBJ2-3; 15 nucleotides align to TRBD2. Germline V CDR1 and CDR2: SEHNR, FQNEAQ (reference sequence). Germline trimming cut 4 bases from V and 5 bases from J; bases unmatched to any gene: 7. This CDR3 is built from 17 residues. The CDR3 DNA reads TGTGCCAGCAGCTCCCGGGGACTAGCGGGGGGAGGAGATACGCAGTATTTT. The encoded protein is CASSSRGLAGGGDTQYF.

The chain couples TRBV25-1 to TRBJ1-4, with 7 bases fitting TRBD1. CDR1 and CDR2 (germline): MGHDK, SYGVNS. V lost 4 bases to trimming and J lost 0 bases; unmatched junction nucleotides: 2. The CDR3 spans 15 residues. In DNA, the CDR3 is TGTGCCAGCAGTGGACAGGGCGCAACTAATGAAAAACTGTTTTTT. This translates into CASSGQGATNEKLFF.

The chain is built from TRBV5-1 and TRBJ2-5; 8 nucleotides agree with TRBD1. The CDR3 consists of 15 residues. Trimming at V came to 4 bases and at J to 5 bases, leaving 10 bases not matched to a gene. CDR1 is SGHRS, CDR2 YFSETQ, per germline. This chain's CDR3 is CASSAGQGRVETQYF. DNA for the CDR3: TGCGCCAGCAGCGCCGGACAGGGTCGGGTCGAGACCCAGTACTTC.

The chain combines TRBV6-1 with TRBJ1-1; 7 positions agree with TRBD1. Germline CDR1 MNHNS, CDR2 SASEGT. This CDR3 comprises 14 residues. Germline trimming cut 7 bases from V and 0 bases from J; bases unmatched to any gene: 5. The CDR3 reads CASTQGQMNTEAFF. Written as DNA, the CDR3 is TGTGCCAGCACCCAGGGACAGATGAACACTGAAGCTTTCTTT.

A note on this clone: Other DNA sequences in this sample translate to the same CDR3. J is TRBJ1-1 and V is TRBV19, with 9 bases identical to TRBD1. Germline V CDR1 and CDR2: LNHDA, SQIVND (reference sequence). This CDR3 comprises 13 residues. The V gene end was trimmed by 7 bases and the J gene end by 2 bases; junction bases not matched to a gene: 2. The CDR3: CASTTGGNTEAFF. CDR3 sequence (DNA): TGTGCCAGTACCACAGGGGGCAACACTGAAGCTTTCTTT.